Sequencing of this T cell receptor (beta chain) was carried out in a study of breast tumors, draining lymph nodes, adjacent tissues. General observations from the study: Tumor and nontumor repertoires were significantly more similar in luminal-like than in basal-like breast cancer.

The lymph nodes were axillary draining lymph nodes from breast cancer patients. Germline CDR1 MNHNY, CDR2 SVGAGI (reference sequence). V trimming: 5 bases; J trimming: 5 bases; junction bases outside the gene matches: 6. This CDR3 has 15 amino acids. TCRdb analysed the multiplex PCR reads with MiXCR anew, one entry per CDR3 protein. The table has approximately 190,000 distinct CDR3 sequences, around 33% seen once. With regard to this clonotype: Its antigen is undetermined. A much larger clone lies one base from this, so it may be a read error.

Sample: axillary lymph node tissue. The sequence was collected from a female donor with breast cancer. Some clones in this sample may be carry-over from other donors' samples. The chain has TRBV6-6 and TRBJ2-3; 11 bases agree with TRBD1. Here the CDR3 reads CASSNPGQGVDTQYF. CDR3 DNA: TGTGCCAGCAGTAATCCGGGACAGGGGGTAGATACGCAGTATTTT.